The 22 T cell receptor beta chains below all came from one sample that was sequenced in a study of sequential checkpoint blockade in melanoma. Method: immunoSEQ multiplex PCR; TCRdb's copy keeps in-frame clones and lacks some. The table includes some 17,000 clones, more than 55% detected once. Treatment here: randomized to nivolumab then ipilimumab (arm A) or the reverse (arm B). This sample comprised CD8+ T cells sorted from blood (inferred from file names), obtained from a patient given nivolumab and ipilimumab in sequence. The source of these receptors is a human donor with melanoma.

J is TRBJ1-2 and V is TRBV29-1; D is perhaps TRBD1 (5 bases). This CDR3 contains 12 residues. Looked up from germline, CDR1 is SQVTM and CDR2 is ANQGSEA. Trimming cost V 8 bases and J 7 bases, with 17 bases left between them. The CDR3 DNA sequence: TGCAGCTTCCGTAGGCGGGACGGTGGCTACACCTTC. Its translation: CSFRRRDGGYTF.

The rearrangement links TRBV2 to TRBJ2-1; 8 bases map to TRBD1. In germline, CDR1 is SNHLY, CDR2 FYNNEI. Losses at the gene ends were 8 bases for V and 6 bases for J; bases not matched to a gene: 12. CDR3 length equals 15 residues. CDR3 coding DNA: TGTGCCAGCTCTCCACGGACAGGGAACCCCAATGAGCAGTTCTTC. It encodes CASSPRTGNPNEQFF.

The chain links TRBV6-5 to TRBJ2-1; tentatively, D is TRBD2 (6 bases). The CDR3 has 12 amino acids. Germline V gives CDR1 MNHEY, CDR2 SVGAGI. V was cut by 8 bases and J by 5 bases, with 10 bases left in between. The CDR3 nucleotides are TGTGCCAGCGGGTTAGCGGACAATGAGCAGTTCTTC. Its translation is CASGLADNEQFF.

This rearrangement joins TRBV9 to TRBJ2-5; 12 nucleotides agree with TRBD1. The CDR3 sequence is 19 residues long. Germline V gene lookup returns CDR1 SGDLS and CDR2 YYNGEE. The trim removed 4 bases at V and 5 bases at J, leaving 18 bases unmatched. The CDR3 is CASSSRTGTGGAMGETQYF. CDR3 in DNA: TGTGCCAGCAGCTCCCGTACCGGGACAGGGGGCGCGATGGGTGAGACCCAGTACTTC.

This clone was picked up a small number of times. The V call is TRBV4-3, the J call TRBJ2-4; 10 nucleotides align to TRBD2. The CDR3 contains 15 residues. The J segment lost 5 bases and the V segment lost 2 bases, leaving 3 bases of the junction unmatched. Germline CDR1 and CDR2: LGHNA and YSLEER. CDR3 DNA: TGCGCCAGCAGCCAATGGACTAGCGGTCAAAACATTCAGTACTTC. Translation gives CASSQWTSGQNIQYF.

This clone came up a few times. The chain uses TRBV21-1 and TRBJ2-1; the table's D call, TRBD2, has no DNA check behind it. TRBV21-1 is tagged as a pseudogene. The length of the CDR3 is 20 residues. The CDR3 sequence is CASSLGLAGARGHHSNEQFF. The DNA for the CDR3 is TGTGCCAGCAGCTTAGGACTAGCGGGAGCGCGGGGGCACCATTCCAATGAGCAGTTCTTC.

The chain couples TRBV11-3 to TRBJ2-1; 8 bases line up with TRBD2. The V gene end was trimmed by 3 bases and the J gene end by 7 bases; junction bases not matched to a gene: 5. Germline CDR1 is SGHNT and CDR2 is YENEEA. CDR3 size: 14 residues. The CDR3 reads CASSFSRGGNEQFF. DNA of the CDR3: TGTGCCAGCAGCTTCTCCCGGGGGGGGAATGAGCAGTTCTTC.

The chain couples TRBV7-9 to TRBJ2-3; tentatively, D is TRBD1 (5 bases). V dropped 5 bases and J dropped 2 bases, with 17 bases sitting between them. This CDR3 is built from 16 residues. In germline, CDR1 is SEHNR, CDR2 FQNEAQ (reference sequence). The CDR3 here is CASSPKAGPDTDTQYF. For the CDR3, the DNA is TGTGCCAGCAGCCCAAAGGCAGGGCCGGACACAGATACGCAGTATTTT.

Here the CDR3 reads CASSEWGPYTGELFF. CDR3 DNA sequence: TGTGCCAGCAGTGAATGGGGGCCGTACACCGGGGAGCTGTTTTTT. This chain connects TRBV25-1 to TRBJ2-2; possibly TRBD1 for D (6 bases). The CDR3 has 15 residues. Trimming took 1 base from V and 3 from J, leaving 9 bases between them. Per germline, CDR1 MGHDK and CDR2 SYGVNS.

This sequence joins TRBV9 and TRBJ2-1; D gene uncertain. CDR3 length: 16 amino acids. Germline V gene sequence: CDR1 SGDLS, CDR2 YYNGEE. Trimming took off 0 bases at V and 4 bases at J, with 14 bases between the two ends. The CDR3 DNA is TGTGCCAGCAGCGTAGGTGGCAGGTCTTCATACAATGAGCAGTTCTTC. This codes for CASSVGGRSSYNEQFF.

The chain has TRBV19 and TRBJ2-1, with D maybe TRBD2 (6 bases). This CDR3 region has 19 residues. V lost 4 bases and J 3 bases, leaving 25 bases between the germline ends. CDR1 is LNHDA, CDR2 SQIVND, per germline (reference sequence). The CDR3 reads CASSTASNGPTSFYNEQFF. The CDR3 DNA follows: TGTGCCAGTAGTACGGCCTCGAACGGCCCTACTAGCTTCTACAATGAGCAGTTCTTC. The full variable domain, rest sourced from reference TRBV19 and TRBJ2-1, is DGGITQSPKYLFRKEGQNVTLSCEQNLNHDAMYWYRQDPGQGLRLIYYSQIVNDFQKGDIAEGYSVSREKKESFPLTVTSAQKNPTAFYLCASSTASNGPTSFYNEQFFGPGTRLTVL.

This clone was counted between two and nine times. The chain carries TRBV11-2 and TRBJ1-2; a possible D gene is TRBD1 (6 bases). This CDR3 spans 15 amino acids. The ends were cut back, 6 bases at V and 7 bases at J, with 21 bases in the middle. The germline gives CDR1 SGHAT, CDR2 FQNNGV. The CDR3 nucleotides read TGTGCCAGCAGATTTCAGGGGAACGTTGGATCTGGCTACACCTTC. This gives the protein CASRFQGNVGSGYTF.

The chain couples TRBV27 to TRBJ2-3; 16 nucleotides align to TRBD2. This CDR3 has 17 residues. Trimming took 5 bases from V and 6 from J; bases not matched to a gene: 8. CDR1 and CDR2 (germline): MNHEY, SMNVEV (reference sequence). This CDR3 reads CASSVPGLAGGLDTQYF. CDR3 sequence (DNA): TGTGCCAGCAGTGTCCCGGGACTAGCGGGGGGGCTCGATACGCAGTATTTT.

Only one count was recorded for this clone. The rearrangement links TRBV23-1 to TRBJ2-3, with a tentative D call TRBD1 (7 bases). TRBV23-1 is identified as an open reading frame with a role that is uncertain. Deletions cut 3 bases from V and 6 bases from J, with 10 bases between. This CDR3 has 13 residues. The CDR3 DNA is TGCGCCAGCAGTCAGGAGGGGGCGGATACGCAGTATTTT. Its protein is CASSQEGADTQYF.

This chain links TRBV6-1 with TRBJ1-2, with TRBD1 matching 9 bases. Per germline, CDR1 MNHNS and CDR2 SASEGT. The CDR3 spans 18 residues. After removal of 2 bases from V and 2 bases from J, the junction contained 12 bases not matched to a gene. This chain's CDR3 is CASSEWGGAGTGNYGYTF. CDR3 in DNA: TGTGCCAGCAGTGAATGGGGGGGGGCCGGGACAGGGAACTATGGCTACACCTTC.

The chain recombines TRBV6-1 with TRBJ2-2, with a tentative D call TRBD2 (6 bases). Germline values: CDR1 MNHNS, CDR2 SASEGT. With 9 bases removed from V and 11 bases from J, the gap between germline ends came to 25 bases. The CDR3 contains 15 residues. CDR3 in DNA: TGTGCCAGGACCAGGGACTTAGGTGGTAAGCTCGAGCTGTTTTTT. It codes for CARTRDLGGKLELFF.

This chain's CDR3 is CASSVGVRVTDTQYF. CDR3 DNA sequence: TGTGCCAGCAGCGTAGGGGTCAGGGTAACAGATACGCAGTATTTT. The rearrangement uses TRBV9 and TRBJ2-3; TRBD1 is a possible D gene (5 bases). V was trimmed by 0 bases and J by 3 bases, leaving 11 bases between them. CDR1 and CDR2 from the germline V gene are SGDLS and YYNGEE. The CDR3 covers 15 residues. The full variable domain, rest sourced from reference TRBV9 and TRBJ2-3, is DSGVTQTPKHLITATGQRVTLRCSPRSGDLSVYWYQQSLDQGLQFLIQYYNGEERAKGNILERFSAQQFPDLHSELNLSSLELGDSALYFCASSVGVRVTDTQYFGPGTRLTVL.

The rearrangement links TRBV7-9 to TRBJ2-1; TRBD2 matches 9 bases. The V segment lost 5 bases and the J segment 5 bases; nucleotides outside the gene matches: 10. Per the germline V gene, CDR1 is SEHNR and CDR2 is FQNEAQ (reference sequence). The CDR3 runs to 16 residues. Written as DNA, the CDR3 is TGTGCCAGCAGCCTGGGCTCTAGCGGGGTTCACAATGAGCAGTTCTTC. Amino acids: CASSLGSSGVHNEQFF. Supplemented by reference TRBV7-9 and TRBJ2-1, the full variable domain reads DTGVSQNPRHKITKRGQNVTFRCDPISEHNRLYWYRQTLGQGPEFLTYFQNEAQLEKSRLLSDRFSAERPKGSFSTLEIQRTEQGDSAMYLCASSLGSSGVHNEQFFGPGTRLTVL.

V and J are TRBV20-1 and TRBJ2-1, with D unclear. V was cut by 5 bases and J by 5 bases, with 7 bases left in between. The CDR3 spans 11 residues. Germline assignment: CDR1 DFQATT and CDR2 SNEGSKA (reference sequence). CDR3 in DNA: TGCAGTGCTGAGTTGGACAATGAGCAGTTCTTC. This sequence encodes CSAELDNEQFF.

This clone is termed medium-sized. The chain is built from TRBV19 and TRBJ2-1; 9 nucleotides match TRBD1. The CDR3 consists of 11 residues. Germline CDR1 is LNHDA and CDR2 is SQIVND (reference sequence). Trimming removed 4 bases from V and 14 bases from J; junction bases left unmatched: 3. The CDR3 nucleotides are TGTGCCAGTAGTAACCGGGACAGGGAGTTCTTC. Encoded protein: CASSNRDREFF.

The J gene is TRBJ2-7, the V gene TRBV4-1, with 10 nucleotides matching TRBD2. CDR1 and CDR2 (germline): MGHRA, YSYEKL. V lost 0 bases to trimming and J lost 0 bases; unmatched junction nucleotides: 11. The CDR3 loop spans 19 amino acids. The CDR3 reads CASSQEAWLAGVSSYEQYF. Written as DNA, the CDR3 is TGCGCCAGCAGCCAAGAGGCATGGCTAGCGGGGGTATCCTCCTACGAGCAGTACTTC.

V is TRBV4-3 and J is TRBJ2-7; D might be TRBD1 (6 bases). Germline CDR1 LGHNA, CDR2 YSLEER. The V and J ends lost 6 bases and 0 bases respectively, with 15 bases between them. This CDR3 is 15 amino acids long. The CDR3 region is CASSRGEDSSYEQYF. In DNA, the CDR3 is TGCGCCAGCAGTCGGGGCGAGGACAGCTCCTACGAGCAGTACTTC.